The source of this T cell receptor beta chain is a study of low-dose radiotherapy and immunotherapy resistance in tumors. The overall study: Per fraction, Cohort 2 was given 1 Gy every two weeks, accumulating a total of 13 Gy over 26 weeks. Every two weeks, cyclophosphamide 200 mg/m2 was infused one day before radiation plus immunotherapy.

TRAV- and TRBV-specific primers were used for first-strand cDNA, which covered alpha and beta chains. Both a constant-region primer and a V-primer adapter served to amplify TCRs across roughly 22 PCR cycles. One entry per CDR3 protein results from TCRdb running MiXCR on the reads. The sample contains tens of thousands of distinct CDR3 sequences, less than 20% of which appear only once. The CDR3 is 12 residues long. V was shortened by 5 bases and J by 5 bases, with 9 bases between the two germline ends. Time point here: after trial treatment. Indicated treatment: LDRT plus nivolumab, ipilimumab, low-dose cyclophosphamide and aspirin (RACIN trial). Inclusion covered patients whose advanced solid tumors lacked tumor-infiltrating lymphocytes. This clonotype came up many times.

V gene TRBV12-3 or TRBV12-4 combines with J gene TRBJ2-5, with D possibly matching TRBD2 (5 bases). The source material was PBMCs, sampled after low-dose radiotherapy plus immunotherapy. The clonotype comes from a male donor with prostate cancer. The CDR3: CASSRGFETQYF. In nucleotides, the CDR3 is TGTGCCAGCAGTCGGGGTTTTGAGACCCAGTACTTC.